What follows are 22 T cell receptor beta chains derived from one specimen sequenced in a study of cytomegalovirus exposure and HLA in healthy donors. 13 Jbeta primers and 60 Vbeta primers were used for the PCR. Clones were read by immunoSEQ multiplex PCR, and TCRdb kept only the in-frame ones, dropping some. The sample holds about 170,000 clones, about three quarters seen once. Sequencing was performed on PBMCs. The origin of the receptors is a girl aged 10 to 17 in good health and CMV-seronegative.

In its sample, this clone was seen a few times. The V call is TRBV28, the J call TRBJ1-4, with D tentatively TRBD1 (6 bases). Trimming removed 6 bases from V and 8 bases from J, with 22 bases in between. This CDR3 contains 16 residues. Germline CDR1 is MDHEN and CDR2 is SYDVKM. DNA of the CDR3: TGTGCCAGCAGCCCCCAAGTTGGGGGGGCACACGAAAAACTGTTTTTT. Translated, it gives CASSPQVGGAHEKLFF.

This clone was seen a handful of times. The chain joins TRBV5-6 to TRBJ1-3; tentative D call: TRBD1 (5 bases). Per the germline V gene, CDR1 is SGHDT and CDR2 is YYEEEE. The ends were cut back, 0 bases at V and 3 bases at J, with 7 bases in the middle. The CDR3 covers 14 residues. The CDR3 here is CASSLGTLGNTIYF. The CDR3 nucleotides are TGTGCCAGCAGCTTGGGGACACTTGGAAACACCATATATTTT.

This clone was picked up a small number of times. The V call is TRBV5-1, the J call TRBJ2-1; D call uncertain. This CDR3 contains 16 residues. The V end lost 0 bases, the J end lost 0 bases, and 10 bases lay between the germline ends. Germline V lookup: CDR1 SGHRS, CDR2 YFSETQ. CDR3 coding DNA: TGCGCCAGCAGCTTGGCCGGAGTCAGCTCCTACAATGAGCAGTTCTTC. Encoded protein: CASSLAGVSSYNEQFF.

The chain recombines TRBV10-3 with TRBJ2-1; maybe TRBD2 (5 bases). Trimming took 7 bases from V and 8 from J, leaving 9 bases between them. The germline V gene encodes CDR1 ENHRY and CDR2 SYGVKD. CDR3 length: 11 amino acids. CDR3 region: CAITDGDEQFF. As DNA, the CDR3 is TGTGCCATCACCGACGGGGATGAGCAGTTCTTC.

The V call is TRBV7-9, the J call TRBJ1-2, with D maybe TRBD1 (5 bases). V gave up 2 bases and J gave up 6 bases, with 7 bases separating them. CDR3 length: 12 residues. Germline V CDR1 and CDR2: SEHNR, FQNEAQ (reference sequence). The CDR3 region has the DNA TGTGCCAGCAGCTTACCAGGGCATGGCTACACCTTC. Its protein product is CASSLPGHGYTF.

This clone was observed a few times. This chain links TRBV6-6 with TRBJ2-5, with 9 bases matching TRBD1. Unmatched junction bases numbered 7, after V lost 3 bases and J lost 5 bases. This CDR3 is 15 amino acids long. Germline CDR1 reads MNHNY; CDR2 reads SVGAGI (reference sequence). CDR3 nucleotide sequence: TGTGCCAGCAGTTATTCCGGGACAGGGAGGGAGACCCAGTACTTC. Translated, it gives CASSYSGTGRETQYF.

This clone was counted between two and nine times. The chain is built from TRBV18 and TRBJ2-3, with no clear D. The CDR3 covers 16 residues. V was trimmed by 3 bases and J by 1 base, leaving 14 bases between them. The V gene's germline CDR1 is KGHSH and CDR2 LQKENI. CDR3 amino acids: CASSPTPFRGTDTQYF. CDR3 nucleotide sequence: TGTGCCAGCTCACCCACACCGTTCCGGGGCACAGATACGCAGTATTTT.

J is TRBJ1-4 and V is TRBV6-1, with TRBD1 identical over 8 bases. CDR1 and CDR2 (germline): MNHNS, SASEGT. The junction had 7 bases not matched to a gene; V was cut back by 5 bases and J by 5 bases. The CDR3 spans 15 residues. CDR3 residues: CASSPHRGFNEKLFF. CDR3 nucleotides: TGTGCCAGCAGTCCCCACAGGGGGTTCAATGAAAAACTGTTTTTT.

V and J are TRBV4-1 and TRBJ1-2; possible D gene TRBD1, 6 bases. The CDR3 length is 20 residues. Germline lookup yields CDR1 MGHRA and CDR2 YSYEKL. V was trimmed by 3 bases and J by 0 bases, leaving 26 bases between them. The CDR3 DNA sequence: TGCGCCAGCAGCCACCCACTTAGGTCAGGGGCTAATGAAGCTAACTATGGCTACACCTTC. Protein: CASSHPLRSGANEANYGYTF.

This chain uses TRBV7-3 with TRBJ1-1; D is unclear. The CDR3 has 13 residues. V was shortened by 4 bases and J by 3 bases, with 9 bases between the two germline ends. CDR1 is SGHTA and CDR2 is FQGTGA in the germline V gene. Here the CDR3 DNA reads TGTGCCAGCAGCTCCGCAAGAGACACTGAAGCTTTCTTT. Its protein is CASSSARDTEAFF. Based on the CDR3 plus reference TRBV7-3 and TRBJ1-1, the full variable domain is GAGVSQTPSNKVTEKGKYVELRCDPISGHTALYWYRQSLGQGPEFLIYFQGTGAADDSGLPNDRFFAVRPEGSVSTLKIQRTERGDSAVYLCASSSARDTEAFFGQGTRLTVV.

The V and J genes are TRBV19 and TRBJ1-1; no clear D. This CDR3 comprises 13 residues. Germline CDR1 reads LNHDA; CDR2 reads SQIVND (reference sequence). Trimming pared 6 bases from V and 4 bases from J, leaving 12 bases between. This chain's CDR3 is CASSPEAGTEAFF. The CDR3 DNA follows: TGTGCCAGTAGCCCCGAGGCGGGCACTGAAGCTTTCTTT.

This chain connects TRBV10-3 to TRBJ1-5, with TRBD1 matching over 7 bases. V dropped 6 bases and J dropped 3; count of bases not matched to a gene: 5. The germline gives CDR1 ENHRY, CDR2 SYGVKD. This CDR3 is built from 14 residues. For the CDR3, the DNA is TGTGCCATCAGAGACGGGACAGACAATCAGCCCCAGCATTTT. Encoded protein: CAIRDGTDNQPQHF.

The genes are TRBV6-5 and TRBJ2-7; no reliable D call. The ends were cut back, 5 bases at V and 3 bases at J, with 14 bases in the middle. The CDR3 extends over 14 amino acids. Germline V gene lookup returns CDR1 MNHEY and CDR2 SVGAGI. CDR3 bases: TGTGCCAGCAGTAATATCAGGCGCGTCTACGAGCAGTACTTC. It codes for CASSNIRRVYEQYF.

V gene TRBV5-1 combines with J gene TRBJ1-2; no clear D. CDR1 and CDR2 (germline): SGHRS, YFSETQ. The CDR3 consists of 15 residues. Trimming took 0 bases from V and 7 from J, leaving 16 bases between them. The CDR3 loop is CASSLARTGGAGYTF. The DNA of the CDR3 is TGCGCCAGCAGCTTGGCCCGGACGGGAGGAGCTGGCTACACCTTC. The full variable domain, in which reference TRBV5-1 and TRBJ1-2 provide the parts outside the CDR3, is KAGVTQTPRYLIKTRGQQVTLSCSPISGHRSVSWYQQTPGQGLQFLFEYFSETQRNKGNFPGRFSGRQFSNSRSEMNVSTLELGDSALYLCASSLARTGGAGYTFGSGTRLTVV.

The table lists this clone with a count of one. The rearrangement links TRBV7-9 to TRBJ2-2, with D possibly matching TRBD2 (5 bases). Germline V gene sequence: CDR1 SEHNR, CDR2 FQNEAQ (reference sequence). The germline V and J ends were trimmed by 10 bases and 7 bases, with 16 bases remaining between them. This CDR3 has 13 residues. The CDR3 region is CATTLGLHGELFF. CDR3 in DNA: TGTGCCACCACACTAGGTCTTCACGGGGAGCTGTTTTTT.

The gene calls are TRBV19 and TRBJ2-1, with 9 nucleotides matching TRBD2. J lost 5 bases, V lost 2 bases, and 4 bases had no gene match. CDR3 length equals 15 residues. From germline, CDR1 is LNHDA and CDR2 SQIVND (reference sequence). CDR3 amino acids: CASSIHSSGDNEQFF. The DNA of the CDR3 is TGTGCCAGTAGTATACATTCTAGCGGGGACAATGAGCAGTTCTTC.

This chain uses TRBV2 with TRBJ1-5, with no clear D. Germline CDR1 and CDR2: SNHLY and FYNNEI. This CDR3 has 13 residues. V was pared by 8 bases and J by 0 bases, with 8 bases between. This CDR3 is CASRRDSNQPQHF. The CDR3 DNA reads as TGTGCCAGCCGTCGGGATAGCAATCAGCCCCAGCATTTT. Full variable domain (remainder filled in from reference TRBV2 and TRBJ1-5): EPEVTQTPSHQVTQMGQEVILRCVPISNHLYFYWYRQILGQKVEFLVSFYNNEISEKSEIFDDQFSVERPDGSNFTLKIRSTKLEDSAMYFCASRRDSNQPQHFGDGTRLSIL.

V and J are TRBV4-1 and TRBJ1-2; 9 nucleotides match TRBD1. Germline CDR1 and CDR2: MGHRA and YSYEKL. The CDR3 covers 18 residues. Trimming cost V 0 bases and J 4 bases; bases outside gene matches: 12. CDR3 sequence: CASSQEGEWDRDLYGYTF. The CDR3 DNA sequence: TGCGCCAGCAGCCAAGAGGGGGAGTGGGACAGGGACCTCTATGGCTACACCTTC.

The chain joins TRBV6-6 to TRBJ1-6; TRBD1 matches 9 bases. V lost 8 bases, J lost 4 bases, and 9 bases stayed unmatched. Per germline, CDR1 MNHNY and CDR2 SVGAGI (reference sequence). The CDR3 contains 16 residues. This chain's CDR3 is CASHPGQGRYNSPLHF. Written as DNA, the CDR3 is TGTGCCAGCCATCCGGGACAGGGACGGTATAATTCACCCCTCCACTTT.

This clone was picked up one time. V usage is TRBV21-1 and J usage is TRBJ1-1; the DNA was not used to check the table's D call, TRBD1. TRBV21-1 is a known pseudogene. This CDR3 region has 18 residues. The CDR3 nucleotides read TGTGCCAGCCCGAAAAATCACGAGGGGGACAGGGGAGACACTGAAGCTTTCTTT. Translating it yields CASPKNHEGDRGDTEAFF.

The chain uses TRBV4-1 and TRBJ2-3; 7 bases align to TRBD2. Germline CDR1 and CDR2: MGHRA and YSYEKL. Losses at the gene ends were 6 bases for V and 2 bases for J; bases not matched to a gene: 8. The CDR3 is made up of 15 amino acids. Written as DNA, the CDR3 is TGCGCCAGCAGTCCGCCCGGGACTATCACAGATACGCAGTATTTT. This codes for CASSPPGTITDTQYF.

CDR3 nucleotide sequence: TGTGCCAGCAGCTTAATCGGGGGGGGCCGGGGTGAGCAGTTCTTC. Protein sequence: CASSLIGGGRGEQFF. The J gene is TRBJ2-1, the V gene TRBV7-8, with TRBD2 matching 8 bases. In germline, CDR1 is SGHVS, CDR2 FQNEAQ. CDR3 length: 15 residues. Unmatched junction bases numbered 9, after V lost 2 bases and J lost 9 bases.